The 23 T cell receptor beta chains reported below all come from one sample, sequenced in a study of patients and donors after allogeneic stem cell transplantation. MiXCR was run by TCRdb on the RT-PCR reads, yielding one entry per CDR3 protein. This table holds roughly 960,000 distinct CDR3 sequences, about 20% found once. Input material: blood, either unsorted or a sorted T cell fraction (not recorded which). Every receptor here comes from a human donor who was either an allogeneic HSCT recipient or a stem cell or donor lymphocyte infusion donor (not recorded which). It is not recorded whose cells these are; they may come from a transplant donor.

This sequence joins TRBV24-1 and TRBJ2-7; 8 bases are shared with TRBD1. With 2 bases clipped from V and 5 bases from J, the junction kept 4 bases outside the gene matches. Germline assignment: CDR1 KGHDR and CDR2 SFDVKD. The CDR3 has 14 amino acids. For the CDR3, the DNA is TGTGCCACCAGTGATTCCAGGGGGCAAAACGAGCAGTACTTC. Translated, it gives CATSDSRGQNEQYF.

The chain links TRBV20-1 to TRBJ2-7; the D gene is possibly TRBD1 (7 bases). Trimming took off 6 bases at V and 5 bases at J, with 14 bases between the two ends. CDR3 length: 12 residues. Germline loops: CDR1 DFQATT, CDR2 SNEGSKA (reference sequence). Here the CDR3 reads CSAGAGGHEQYF. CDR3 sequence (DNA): TGCAGTGCAGGGGCAGGGGGGCACGAGCAGTACTTC.

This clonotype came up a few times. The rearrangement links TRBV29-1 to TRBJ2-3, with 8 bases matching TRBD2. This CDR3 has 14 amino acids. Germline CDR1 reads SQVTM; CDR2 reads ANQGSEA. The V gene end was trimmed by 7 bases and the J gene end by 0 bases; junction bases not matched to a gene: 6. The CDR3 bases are TGCAGCGCCAGACTAGCGCGTAGCACAGATACGCAGTATTTT. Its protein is CSARLARSTDTQYF.

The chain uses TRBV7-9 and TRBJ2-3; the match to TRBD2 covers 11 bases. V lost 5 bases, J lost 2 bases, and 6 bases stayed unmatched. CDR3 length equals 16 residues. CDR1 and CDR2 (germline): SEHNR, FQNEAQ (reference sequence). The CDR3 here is CASSVLAGGLTDTQYF. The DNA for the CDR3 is TGTGCCAGCAGCGTTCTAGCGGGAGGACTCACAGATACGCAGTATTTT. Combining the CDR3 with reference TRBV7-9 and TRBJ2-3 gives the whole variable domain DTGVSQNPRHKITKRGQNVTFRCDPISEHNRLYWYRQTLGQGPEFLTYFQNEAQLEKSRLLSDRFSAERPKGSFSTLEIQRTEQGDSAMYLCASSVLAGGLTDTQYFGPGTRLTVL.

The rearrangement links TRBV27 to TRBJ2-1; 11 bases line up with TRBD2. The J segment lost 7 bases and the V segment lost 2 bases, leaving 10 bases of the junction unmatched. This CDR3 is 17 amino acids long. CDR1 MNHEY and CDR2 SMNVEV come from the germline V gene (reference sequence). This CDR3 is CASSLLRLAGSWNEQFF. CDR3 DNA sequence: TGTGCCAGCAGTTTACTCCGACTAGCGGGAAGCTGGAATGAGCAGTTCTTC.

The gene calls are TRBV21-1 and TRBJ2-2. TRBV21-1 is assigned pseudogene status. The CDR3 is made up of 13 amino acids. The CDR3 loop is CASVGSNTGELFF. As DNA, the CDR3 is TGTGCCAGCGTAGGATCGAACACCGGGGAGCTGTTTTTT.

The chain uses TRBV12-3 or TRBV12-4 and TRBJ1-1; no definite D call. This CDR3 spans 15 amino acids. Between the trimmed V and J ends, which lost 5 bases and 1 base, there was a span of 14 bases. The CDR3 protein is CASSRSPGGNTEAFF. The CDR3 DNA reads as TGTGCCAGCAGTCGAAGTCCAGGAGGGAACACTGAAGCTTTCTTT.

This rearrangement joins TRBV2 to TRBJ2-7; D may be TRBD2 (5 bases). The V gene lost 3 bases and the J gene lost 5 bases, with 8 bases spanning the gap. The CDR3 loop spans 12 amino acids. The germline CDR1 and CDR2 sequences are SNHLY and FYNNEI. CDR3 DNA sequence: TGTGCCAGCAGTGACGAGGGAAACGAGCAGTACTTC. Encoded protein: CASSDEGNEQYF.

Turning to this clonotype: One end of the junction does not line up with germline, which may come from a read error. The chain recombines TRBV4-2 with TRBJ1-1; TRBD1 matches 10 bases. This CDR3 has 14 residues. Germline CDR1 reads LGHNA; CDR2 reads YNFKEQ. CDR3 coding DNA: TGTGCCAGCAGACGACAGACAGGGGGCACTGAAGTTTTCTTT. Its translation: CASRRQTGGTEVFF.

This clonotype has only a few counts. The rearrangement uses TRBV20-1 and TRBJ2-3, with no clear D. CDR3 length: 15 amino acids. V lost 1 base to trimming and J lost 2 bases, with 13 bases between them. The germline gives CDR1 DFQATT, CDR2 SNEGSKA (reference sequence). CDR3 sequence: CSARGFGTHTDTQYF. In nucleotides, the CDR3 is TGCAGTGCTAGAGGGTTTGGTACACACACAGATACGCAGTATTTT.

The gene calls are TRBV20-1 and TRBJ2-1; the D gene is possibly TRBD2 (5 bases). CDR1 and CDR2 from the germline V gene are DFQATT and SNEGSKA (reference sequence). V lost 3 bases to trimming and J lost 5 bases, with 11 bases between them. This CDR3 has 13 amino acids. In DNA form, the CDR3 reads TGCAGTGCTAGTACGACTAACCACAATGAGCAGTTCTTC. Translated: CSASTTNHNEQFF.

CDR3 in DNA: TGTGCCAGCTCACCACCGCCGGGGGAAAAACTGTTTTTT. Amino acid sequence: CASSPPPGEKLFF. The V call is TRBV18, the J call TRBJ1-4, with no clear D. The CDR3 runs to 13 residues. V was shortened by 0 bases and J by 8 bases, with 7 bases between the two germline ends. Germline V gene data show CDR1 as KGHSH and CDR2 as LQKENI.

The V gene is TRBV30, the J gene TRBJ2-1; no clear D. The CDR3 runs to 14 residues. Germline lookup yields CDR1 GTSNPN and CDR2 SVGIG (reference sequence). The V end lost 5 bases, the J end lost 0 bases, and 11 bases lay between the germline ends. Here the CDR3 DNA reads TGTGCCTGGGAGGAACACAGCTCCTACAATGAGCAGTTCTTC. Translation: CAWEEHSSYNEQFF.

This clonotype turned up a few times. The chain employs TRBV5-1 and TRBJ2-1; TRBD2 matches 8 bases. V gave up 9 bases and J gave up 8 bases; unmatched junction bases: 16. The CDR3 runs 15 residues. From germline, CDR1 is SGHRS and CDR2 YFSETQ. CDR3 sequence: CATTGTGRAWDEQFF. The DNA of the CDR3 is TGCGCCACCACAGGGACCGGGAGGGCTTGGGATGAGCAGTTCTTC.

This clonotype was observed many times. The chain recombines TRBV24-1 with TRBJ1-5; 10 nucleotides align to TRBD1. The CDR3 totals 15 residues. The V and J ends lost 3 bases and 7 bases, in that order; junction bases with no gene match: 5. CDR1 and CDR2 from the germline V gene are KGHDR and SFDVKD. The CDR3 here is CATSDAGTGEQPQHF. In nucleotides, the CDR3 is TGTGCCACCAGTGATGCCGGGACAGGGGAACAGCCCCAGCATTTT.

This CDR3 reads CASSVALDGTYEQYF. Here the CDR3 DNA reads TGTGCCAGCAGCGTAGCTCTAGACGGCACCTACGAGCAGTACTTC. This chain uses TRBV9 with TRBJ2-7; unclear D gene. V shed 0 bases and J shed 2 bases, with 12 bases lying between them. Germline loops: CDR1 SGDLS, CDR2 YYNGEE. The CDR3 totals 15 residues.

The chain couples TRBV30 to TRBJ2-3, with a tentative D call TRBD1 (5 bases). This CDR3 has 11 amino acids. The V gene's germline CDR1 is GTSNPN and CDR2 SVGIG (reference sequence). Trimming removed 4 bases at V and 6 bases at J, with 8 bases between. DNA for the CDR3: TGTGCCTGGACCCCAGGGGATACGCAGTATTTT. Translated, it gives CAWTPGDTQYF.

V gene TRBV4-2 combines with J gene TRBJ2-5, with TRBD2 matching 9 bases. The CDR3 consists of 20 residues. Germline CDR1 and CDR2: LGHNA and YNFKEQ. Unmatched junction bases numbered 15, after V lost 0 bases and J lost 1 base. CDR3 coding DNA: TGTGCCAGCAGCCAAGATGAGGCCCCTTTGGGGCGGGAGGGCCAAGAGACCCAGTACTTC. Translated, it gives CASSQDEAPLGREGQETQYF.

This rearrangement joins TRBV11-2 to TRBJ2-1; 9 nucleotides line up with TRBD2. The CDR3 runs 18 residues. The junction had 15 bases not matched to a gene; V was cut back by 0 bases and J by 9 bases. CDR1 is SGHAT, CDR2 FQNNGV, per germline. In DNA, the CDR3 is TGTGCCAGCAGCTTAGAAGGGGCGCGGGGGGGCCCTTCTGGTGAGCAGTTCTTC. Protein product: CASSLEGARGGPSGEQFF.

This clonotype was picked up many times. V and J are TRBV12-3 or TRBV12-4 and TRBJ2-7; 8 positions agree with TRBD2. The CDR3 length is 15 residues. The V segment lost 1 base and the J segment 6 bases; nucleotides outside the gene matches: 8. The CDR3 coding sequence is TGTGCCAGCAGTTTAGGTCGAGCGGGAGCGAGCGAGCAGTACTTC. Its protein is CASSLGRAGASEQYF.

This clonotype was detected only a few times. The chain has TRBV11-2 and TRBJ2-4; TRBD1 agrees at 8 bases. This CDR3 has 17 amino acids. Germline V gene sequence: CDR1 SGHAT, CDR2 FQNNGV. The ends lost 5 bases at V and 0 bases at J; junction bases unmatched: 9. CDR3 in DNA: TGTGCCAGCAGCCCCTGGACAGGGCCACTAGCCAAAAACATTCAGTACTTC. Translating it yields CASSPWTGPLAKNIQYF.

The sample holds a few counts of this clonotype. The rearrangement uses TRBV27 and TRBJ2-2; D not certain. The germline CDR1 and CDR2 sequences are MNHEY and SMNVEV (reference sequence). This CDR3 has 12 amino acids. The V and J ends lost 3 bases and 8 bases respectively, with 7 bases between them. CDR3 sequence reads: CASSFRKGELFF. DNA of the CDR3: TGTGCCAGCAGTTTCCGGAAGGGGGAGCTGTTTTTT.

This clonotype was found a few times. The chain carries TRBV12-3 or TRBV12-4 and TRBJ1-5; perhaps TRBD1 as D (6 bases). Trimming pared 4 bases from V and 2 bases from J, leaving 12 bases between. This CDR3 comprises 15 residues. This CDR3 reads CASSSTGFGNQPQHF. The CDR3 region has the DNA TGTGCCAGCAGTTCAACAGGGTTTGGCAATCAGCCCCAGCATTTT.